The clone carrying this T cell receptor (beta chain) was counted at least ten times. No antigen is known for it. This clone may be a read error of a much larger clone one base away. TCR beta cDNA came from roughly 450 ng total RNA, primed with a constant-region primer. What produced the TCR beta libraries was three nested multiplex PCR rounds using slightly modified ARM-PCR. TCRdb re-derived calls from the multiplex PCR reads in MiXCR, one entry per CDR3 protein. The repertoire includes 52,000 or so distinct CDR3 sequences, around 77% of them detected once, and roughly a quarter sits in the top ten. From roughly 20-30 mg of unsorted bulk tissue, DNA and RNA were co-extracted together. This sample is part of a study of tumor-infiltrating lymphocytes in primary liver carcinoma. Study-level findings and limits: Only about 8-25% of top clones occurred in every one of the five tumor regions. Less overlap was seen in tumor-adjacent and tumor-blood pairs than in tumor region pairs. Tumor top-250-clone fractions significantly exceeded those of blood (p = 0.039).

The TCR sequence derives from a middle-aged man with primary liver carcinoma and hepatitis B virus infection. Sequences were obtained from liver tumor tissue from sampling region 5. Subset reported: tumor region T5, tumor centre.

CDR3 in amino acids: CVSRPDSYNEQFF. The DNA of the CDR3 is TGTGTCAGCAGACCAGACAGTTACAATGAGCAGTTCTTC. The chain is built from TRBV6-2 or TRBV6-3 and TRBJ2-1; D might be TRBD1 (5 bases). The CDR3 totals 13 residues. Germline CDR1 is MNHEY and CDR2 is SVGEGT.